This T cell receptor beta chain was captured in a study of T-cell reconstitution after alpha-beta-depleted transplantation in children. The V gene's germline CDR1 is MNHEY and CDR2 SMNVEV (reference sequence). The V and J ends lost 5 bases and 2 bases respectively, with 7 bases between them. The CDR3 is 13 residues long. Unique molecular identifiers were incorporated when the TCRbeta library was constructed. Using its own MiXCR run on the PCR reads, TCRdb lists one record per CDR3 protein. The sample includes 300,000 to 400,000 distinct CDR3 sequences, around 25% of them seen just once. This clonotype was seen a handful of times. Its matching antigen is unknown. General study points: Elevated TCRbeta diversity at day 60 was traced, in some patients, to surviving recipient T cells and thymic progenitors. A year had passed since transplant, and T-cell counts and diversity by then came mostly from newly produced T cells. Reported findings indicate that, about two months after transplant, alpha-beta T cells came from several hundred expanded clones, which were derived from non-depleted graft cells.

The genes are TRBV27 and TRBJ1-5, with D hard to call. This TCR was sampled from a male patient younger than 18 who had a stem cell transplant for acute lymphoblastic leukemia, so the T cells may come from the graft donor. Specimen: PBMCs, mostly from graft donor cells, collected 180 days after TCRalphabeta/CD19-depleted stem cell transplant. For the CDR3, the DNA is TGTGCCAGCAGTCTCAGGCGCAATCAGCCCCAGCATTTT. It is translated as CASSLRRNQPQHF.